These 16 T cell receptor beta chains were all obtained from the same sample, sequenced in a study of T cells after yellow fever vaccination (dated by TCRdb to between 2017 and 2020). Libraries were made using 5' RACE. Sequencing used an Illumina NovaSeq 6000. In TCRdb, the public reads were trimmed at Q25 with fastp and aligned with MiXCR, with productive beta chains retained. CDR3 protein sequences are deduplicated, and each keeps its most common genes and DNA. Recorded for this sample are some 97,000 distinct CDR3 sequences; around 5.8% of them occurred a single time. About 38% of the sample rests with the top ten. Interpreted using the paper, the treatment or condition label stands for: live attenuated yellow fever vaccine strain. The source material was CD8+ T cells sorted from PBMCs, sampled 10 days after the yellow fever booster vaccination. These receptors came from a young man who received the YFV17D yellow fever vaccine.

The chain is built from TRBV2 and TRBJ2-2; no reliable D call. Germline CDR1 reads SNHLY; CDR2 reads FYNNEI. This CDR3 is built from 15 residues. V was shortened by 6 bases and J by 6 bases, with 17 bases between the two germline ends. In DNA, the CDR3 is TGTGCCAGCAGCCCCGGGTCCGTAGTCCCCGGGGAGCTGTTTTTT. Amino acids: CASSPGSVVPGELFF.

This sequence joins TRBV6-5 and TRBJ2-1, with D perhaps matching TRBD1 (5 bases). Trimming cost V 1 base and J 7 bases, with 8 bases left between them. The CDR3 consists of 13 residues. Germline lookup yields CDR1 MNHEY and CDR2 SVGAGI. In DNA form, the CDR3 reads TGTGCCAGCAGTTACTTAGGGGTAAATGAGCAGTTCTTC. This gives the protein CASSYLGVNEQFF.

This clonotype was observed a few times. This chain links TRBV7-2 with TRBJ2-1; 15 bases line up with TRBD2. The V segment lost 0 bases and the J segment 0 bases; nucleotides outside the gene matches: 3. The germline V gene has CDR1 SGHTA and CDR2 FQGNSA. The CDR3 runs to 19 residues. The CDR3 is CASSLAGLAGGSSYNEQFF. The CDR3 DNA reads TGTGCCAGCAGCTTAGCCGGACTAGCGGGGGGGAGCTCCTACAATGAGCAGTTCTTC.

The V gene is TRBV20-1, the J gene TRBJ2-3; 10 bases line up with TRBD2. The ends lost 6 bases at V and 5 bases at J; junction bases unmatched: 17. The CDR3 spans 17 residues. Germline assignment: CDR1 DFQATT and CDR2 SNEGSKA (reference sequence). CDR3 nucleotides: TGCAGTGCGACTAGGTACAGCGGGGGGGCTCAAGGAGATACGCAGTATTTT. This gives the protein CSATRYSGGAQGDTQYF.

This clonotype was seen a handful of times. The chain uses TRBV27 and TRBJ2-6, with D tentatively TRBD1 or TRBD2 (5 bases each). V shed 7 bases and J shed 2 bases, with 18 bases lying between them. The germline gives CDR1 MNHEY, CDR2 SMNVEV (reference sequence). There are 17 residues in the CDR3. CDR3 DNA: TGTGCCAGCACCAAGGGACCAACGGAGGCTGGGGCCAACGTCCTGACTTTC. Its protein is CASTKGPTEAGANVLTF.

In its sample, this clonotype was seen a few times. The rearrangement joins TRBV4-1 to TRBJ2-7, with 15 bases aligning to TRBD2. With V trimmed by 3 bases and J by 1 base, 4 bases remained unmatched. The germline CDR1 and CDR2 sequences are MGHRA and YSYEKL. There are 17 residues in the CDR3. CDR3 DNA: TGCGCCAGCAGCCAGGGGACTAGCGGGGGGCATTCCTACGAGCAGTACTTC. Its protein is CASSQGTSGGHSYEQYF.

This chain links TRBV19 with TRBJ2-3; either TRBD1 or TRBD2 may supply D (6 bases each). The CDR3 has 15 amino acids. Germline V gene lookup returns CDR1 LNHDA and CDR2 SQIVND (reference sequence). With 7 bases removed from V and 4 bases from J, the gap between germline ends came to 18 bases. Here the CDR3 DNA reads TGTGCCAGTATCGGCGGGGACACCTCTTCAGATACGCAGTATTTT. This translates into CASIGGDTSSDTQYF.

V is TRBV7-2 and J is TRBJ2-7; D not certain. This CDR3 has 12 amino acids. The germline V and J ends were trimmed by 2 bases and 7 bases, with 9 bases remaining between them. CDR1 is SGHTA, CDR2 FQGNSA, per germline. This CDR3 is CASSLWAAEQYF. CDR3 coding DNA: TGTGCCAGCAGCTTATGGGCCGCGGAGCAGTACTTC.

This clonotype was counted at least ten times. The chain has TRBV18 and TRBJ2-7, with TRBD1 matching 8 bases. V lost 0 bases and J lost 6; bases outside the gene matches: 1. The length of the CDR3 is 13 residues. The germline CDR1 and CDR2 sequences are KGHSH and LQKENI. The CDR3 region is CASSPPGTGEQYV. CDR3 sequence (DNA): TGTGCCAGCTCACCACCTGGGACAGGCGAGCAGTACGTC.

V usage is TRBV28 and J usage is TRBJ2-3, with 7 nucleotides matching TRBD1. The V gene end was trimmed by 4 bases and the J gene end by 4 bases; junction bases not matched to a gene: 8. The length of the CDR3 is 15 residues. From germline, CDR1 is MDHEN and CDR2 SYDVKM. DNA for the CDR3: TGTGCCAGCAGTTCTGGGTACAGGGGAGCAGATACGCAGTATTTT. This encodes CASSSGYRGADTQYF.

V and J are TRBV6-5 and TRBJ1-1; D might be TRBD1 (5 bases). This CDR3 is built from 16 residues. Germline CDR1 reads MNHEY; CDR2 reads SVGAGI. V lost 2 bases to trimming and J lost 5 bases, with 18 bases between them. The CDR3 nucleotides read TGTGCCAGCAGTTACACCCCCGGGGGAGGAGGGACTGAAGCTTTCTTT. Its protein product is CASSYTPGGGGTEAFF.

This clonotype has a count of ten or more. This chain uses TRBV6-2 or TRBV6-3 with TRBJ2-2; tentative D call: TRBD2 (6 bases). Deletions cut 6 bases from V and 5 bases from J, with 19 bases between. CDR1 and CDR2 (germline): MNHEY, SVGEGT. The CDR3 is 16 residues long. The CDR3 coding sequence is TGTGCCAGCAGGGAACTAGATGACGCGGGAACCGGGGAGCTGTTTTTT. Amino acid sequence: CASRELDDAGTGELFF.

This clonotype has a handful of counts. The chain combines TRBV28 with TRBJ1-1; 7 bases fit TRBD1. Per the germline V gene, CDR1 is MDHEN and CDR2 is SYDVKM. This CDR3 contains 13 residues. V lost 6 bases, J lost 5 bases, and 6 bases stayed unmatched. CDR3 in DNA: TGTGCCAGCAGGAGGGGGCGAGGGACTGAAGCTTTCTTT. Translating gives CASRRGRGTEAFF.

The chain couples TRBV7-6 to TRBJ2-7; TRBD1 might be the D (6 bases). This CDR3 spans 14 amino acids. Per germline, CDR1 SGHVS and CDR2 FNYEAQ. The germline V and J ends were trimmed by 5 bases and 4 bases, with 15 bases remaining between them. CDR3 sequence (DNA): TGTGCCAGCAGCCTAGGGCAGGGGAAATACGAGCAGTACTTC. The encoded protein is CASSLGQGKYEQYF. The full variable domain, its missing parts supplied by reference TRBV7-6 and TRBJ2-7, is GAGVSQSPRYKVTKRGQDVALRCDPISGHVSLYWYRQALGQGPEFLTYFNYEAQQDKSGLPNDRFSAERPEGSISTLTIQRTEQRDSAMYRCASSLGQGKYEQYFGPGTRLTVT.

The chain uses TRBV6-4 and TRBJ2-3; perhaps TRBD2 as D (5 bases). The germline CDR1 and CDR2 sequences are MRHNA and SNTAGT. This CDR3 is built from 14 residues. Trimming left V 5 bases short and J 1 base short, with 10 bases between. CDR3 sequence reads: CASSIAWGTDTQYF. The CDR3 coding sequence is TGTGCCAGCAGTATAGCGTGGGGCACAGATACGCAGTATTTT.

This clonotype has a count of ten or more. The chain uses TRBV5-1 and TRBJ2-1; TRBD1 agrees at 9 bases. The CDR3 is 16 amino acids. Per germline, CDR1 SGHRS and CDR2 YFSETQ. Germline trimming cut 3 bases from V and 3 bases from J; bases unmatched to any gene: 7. CDR3 nucleotides: TGCGCCAGCAGCTCTTTGGGGGACAGGGTCTACAATGAGCAGTTCTTC. This sequence encodes CASSSLGDRVYNEQFF.